These 5 T cell receptor beta chains came from one sample sequenced in a study of CD8 T cells in Susac syndrome. Random hexamers were used to reverse transcribe the RNA input (about 0.45 to 1 ug). Each CDR3 protein is one row after TCRdb ran MiXCR on the immunoSEQ multiplex PCR reads. The table records over 100,000 distinct CDR3 sequences, around 92% of them present only once. The specimen sequenced was CD8+ T cells from PBMCs. The receptors come from a human donor in good health.

CDR3 in amino acids: CASSLTGTSYEQYF. In DNA, the CDR3 is TGTGCCAGCAGCTTAACCGGGACCTCCTACGAGCAGTACTTC. The chain recombines TRBV7-9 with TRBJ2-7; TRBD1 or TRBD2 may be the D gene (5 bases each). CDR1 SEHNR and CDR2 FQNEAQ come from the germline V gene (reference sequence). Trimming took off 2 bases at V and 0 bases at J, with 8 bases between the two ends. This CDR3 comprises 14 residues. The full variable domain, in which reference TRBV7-9 and TRBJ2-7 provide the parts outside the CDR3, is DTGVSQNPRHKITKRGQNVTFRCDPISEHNRLYWYRQTLGQGPEFLTYFQNEAQLEKSRLLSDRFSAERPKGSFSTLEIQRTEQGDSAMYLCASSLTGTSYEQYFGPGTRLTVT.

The chain is built from TRBV6-2 or TRBV6-3 and TRBJ1-2, with 8 bases aligning to TRBD1. The germline gives CDR1 MNHEY, CDR2 SVGEGT. J gave up 4 bases and V 6 bases, and 4 bases lay outside the gene matches. The CDR3 is made up of 13 amino acids. The CDR3 nucleotides are TGTGCCAGCAGACGGACAGGGAGCTATGGCTACACCTTC. This gives the protein CASRRTGSYGYTF.

The genes are TRBV20-1 and TRBJ2-7, with 12 bases that match TRBD2. The V and J ends lost 1 base and 7 bases, in that order; junction bases with no gene match: 11. Germline assignment: CDR1 DFQATT and CDR2 SNEGSKA (reference sequence). The CDR3 runs 16 residues. The CDR3 DNA reads TGCAGTGCTAGAGGTTCTAGCGGGAGGGCCTTAAATGAGCAGTACTTC. It is translated as CSARGSSGRALNEQYF.

This clonotype turned up a few times. V usage is TRBV6-7 and J usage is TRBJ2-7; no firm D call. TRBV6-7 has ORF status, its function being uncertain. This CDR3 spans 14 amino acids. V dropped 2 bases and J dropped 4 bases, with 12 bases sitting between them. CDR3 coding DNA: TGTGCCAGCAGTTACCCCGACTGGACGTACGAGCAGTACTTC. Its protein product is CASSYPDWTYEQYF.

V gene TRBV6-1 combines with J gene TRBJ1-1; D possibly corresponds to TRBD1 (5 bases). The germline V and J ends were trimmed by 6 bases and 0 bases, with 20 bases remaining between them. In germline, CDR1 is MNHNS, CDR2 SASEGT. This CDR3 contains 17 residues. The DNA for the CDR3 is TGTGCCAGCAGCCCCTTTACGGGGCATCACATGAACACTGAAGCTTTCTTT. Its protein product is CASSPFTGHHMNTEAFF.